These 14 T cell receptor beta chains came from one sample sequenced in a study of shared clonotypes between healthy human individuals. Repertoires were generated with immunoSEQ multiplex PCR, while TCRdb's copy carries only in-frame clones and drops some. The sample includes hundreds of thousands of clones, 74% of them seen just once. The sample comprised memory CD4+ T cells sorted from blood. Subset defined: CD45RA-negative fraction. The receptors here all came from a woman aged 25-40 years in good health.

As for this clone: Other DNA variants within this sample encode the same CDR3. The chain combines TRBV19 with TRBJ1-2; 8 bases are shared with TRBD1. V trimming: 5 bases; J trimming: 3 bases; junction bases outside the gene matches: 2. The germline V gene encodes CDR1 LNHDA and CDR2 SQIVND (reference sequence). The CDR3 is 13 residues long. The DNA of the CDR3 is TGTGCCAGTAGTCCGGACAGGGACTATGGCTACACCTTC. This sequence encodes CASSPDRDYGYTF.

The chain carries TRBV14 and TRBJ2-3; 9 bases agree with TRBD2. This CDR3 has 17 amino acids. Looked up from germline, CDR1 is SGHDN and CDR2 is FVKESK. After removal of 3 bases from V and 1 base from J, the junction contained 8 bases not matched to a gene. CDR3 protein: CASSHHLAGVGTDTQYF. As DNA, the CDR3 is TGTGCCAGCAGCCACCATTTAGCGGGAGTGGGCACAGATACGCAGTATTTT.

The chain employs TRBV10-2 and TRBJ2-5, with no clear D. With 3 bases removed from V and 0 bases from J, the gap between germline ends came to 8 bases. Looked up from germline, CDR1 is WSHSY and CDR2 is SAAADI. This CDR3 comprises 14 residues. The CDR3 is CASSDYPNQETQYF. DNA for the CDR3: TGCGCCAGCAGTGACTACCCGAACCAAGAGACCCAGTACTTC.

The chain is built from TRBV5-4 and TRBJ2-5; TRBD2 might be the D (6 bases). V was clipped by 0 bases and J by 4 bases, with 16 bases between them. This CDR3 has 16 amino acids. Germline CDR1 reads SGHNT; CDR2 reads YYREEE (reference sequence). This CDR3 reads CASSLGARGAGETQYF. For the CDR3, the DNA is TGTGCCAGCAGCTTGGGGGCGCGCGGGGCCGGAGAGACCCAGTACTTC.

CDR3 bases: TGTGCCAGCAGCCTCGGACTAGCGGGAGTATACACAGATACGCAGTATTTT. It is translated as CASSLGLAGVYTDTQYF. The J gene is TRBJ2-3, the V gene TRBV7-9, with 13 bases fitting TRBD2. V was pared by 5 bases and J by 2 bases, with 7 bases of the junction left unmatched. Germline V gene lookup returns CDR1 SEHNR and CDR2 FQNEAQ (reference sequence). The CDR3 is 17 residues long.

The chain couples TRBV6-5 to TRBJ2-1; 11 nucleotides agree with TRBD2. This CDR3 is built from 15 residues. The germline V gene has CDR1 MNHEY and CDR2 SVGAGI. With V trimmed by 7 bases and J by 4 bases, 6 bases remained unmatched. The CDR3 region is CASKVGTSGYNEQFF. The CDR3 DNA reads TGTGCCAGCAAGGTAGGGACTAGCGGATACAATGAGCAGTTCTTC.

The chain joins TRBV7-9 to TRBJ1-5, with D maybe TRBD1 (5 bases). CDR1 and CDR2 (germline): SEHNR, FQNEAQ (reference sequence). The germline V and J ends were trimmed by 5 bases and 6 bases, with 11 bases remaining between them. There are 13 residues in the CDR3. In DNA, the CDR3 is TGTGCCAGCAGCCATGAAGGGGTTCAGCCCCAGCATTTT. It is translated as CASSHEGVQPQHF. Full variable domain (remainder filled in from reference TRBV7-9 and TRBJ1-5): DTGVSQNPRHKITKRGQNVTFRCDPISEHNRLYWYRQTLGQGPEFLTYFQNEAQLEKSRLLSDRFSAERPKGSFSTLEIQRTEQGDSAMYLCASSHEGVQPQHFGDGTRLSIL.

This rearrangement joins TRBV9 to TRBJ2-1; D remains unclear. The CDR3 loop spans 13 amino acids. The germline gives CDR1 SGDLS, CDR2 YYNGEE. Deletions cut 0 bases from V and 6 bases from J, with 7 bases between. CDR3 in amino acids: CASSVVPGNEQFF. The CDR3 DNA follows: TGTGCCAGCAGCGTAGTGCCCGGCAATGAGCAGTTCTTC.

This chain connects TRBV9 to TRBJ2-5; D might be TRBD2 (5 bases). The germline gives CDR1 SGDLS, CDR2 YYNGEE. Trimming removed 0 bases from V and 5 bases from J, with 17 bases in between. This CDR3 is built from 16 residues. In DNA, the CDR3 is TGTGCCAGCAGCGTAGACGGCGCGGGTAACGGGGAGACCCAGTACTTC. Translating it yields CASSVDGAGNGETQYF. The full variable domain, with the rest looked up from reference TRBV9 and TRBJ2-5, is DSGVTQTPKHLITATGQRVTLRCSPRSGDLSVYWYQQSLDQGLQFLIQYYNGEERAKGNILERFSAQQFPDLHSELNLSSLELGDSALYFCASSVDGAGNGETQYFGPGTRLLVL.

The rearrangement links TRBV11-2 to TRBJ2-1; D gene uncertain. Per germline, CDR1 SGHAT and CDR2 FQNNGV. Trimming stripped 3 bases from V and 7 bases from J, with 4 bases between. The CDR3 extends over 11 amino acids. DNA for the CDR3: TGTGCCAGCAGCTTTTCGAATGAGCAGTTCTTC. Translating it yields CASSFSNEQFF.

V gene TRBV18 combines with J gene TRBJ2-1; D perhaps matches TRBD2 (6 bases). Trimming removed 3 bases from V and 1 base from J, with 10 bases in between. Germline loops: CDR1 KGHSH, CDR2 LQKENI. The CDR3 length is 15 residues. The CDR3 sequence is CASSPRDSSYNEQFF. CDR3 DNA: TGTGCCAGCTCACCTCGGGACTCTTCCTACAATGAGCAGTTCTTC.

The chain couples TRBV25-1 to TRBJ2-7; 7 bases line up with TRBD1. The CDR3 spans 14 residues. The V and J ends lost 6 bases and 0 bases, in that order; junction bases with no gene match: 5. Germline V gives CDR1 MGHDK, CDR2 SYGVNS. In DNA form, the CDR3 reads TGTGCCAGCAGGAGGCAGGGGGACTCCTACGAGCAGTACTTC. Amino acid sequence: CASRRQGDSYEQYF.

The chain combines TRBV5-1 with TRBJ2-2; tentative D call: TRBD1 (6 bases). This CDR3 has 16 residues. Germline CDR1 SGHRS, CDR2 YFSETQ. Trimming took 4 bases from V and 0 from J, leaving 13 bases between them. The CDR3 is CASSGTGTTNTGELFF. The CDR3 DNA sequence: TGCGCCAGCAGCGGGACCGGGACAACGAACACCGGGGAGCTGTTTTTT.

This clone was seen only a few times. The same CDR3 is also encoded by other DNA sequences in this sample. The chain carries TRBV19 and TRBJ1-1; 7 bases map to TRBD1. Germline assignment: CDR1 LNHDA and CDR2 SQIVND (reference sequence). The CDR3 has 13 amino acids. J was trimmed by 5 bases and V by 6 bases; bases with no gene match: 6. CDR3 sequence (DNA): TGTGCCAGTAGCCTGACAGGGAGGACTGAAGCTTTCTTT. Its translation: CASSLTGRTEAFF.